The 8 T cell receptor beta chains in this list originate from one sample, sequenced in a study of cytomegalovirus exposure and HLA in healthy donors. The PCR made use of 60 Vbeta and 13 Jbeta primers. The method was immunoSEQ multiplex PCR; TCRdb's version includes in-frame clones alone and lacks a portion of them. The repertoire includes over 150,000 clones, about 71% of them detected once, and about 3% sits in the top ten. Source material: PBMCs. These receptors originate from a woman between 40 and 55 years old in good health and CMV-seropositive.

This chain connects TRBV29-1 to TRBJ2-5; D not resolved. Germline CDR1 is SQVTM and CDR2 is ANQGSEA. The CDR3 has 10 amino acids. V gave up 7 bases and J gave up 3 bases, with 6 bases separating them. The CDR3 bases are TGCAGCGCTGTTGAAGAGACCCAGTACTTC. This encodes CSAVEETQYF.

The rearrangement uses TRBV11-3 and TRBJ2-1, with D maybe TRBD2 (5 bases). The V gene lost 6 bases and the J gene lost 10 bases, with 16 bases spanning the gap. Germline lookup yields CDR1 SGHNT and CDR2 YENEEA. There are 13 residues in the CDR3. CDR3 protein: CASSRLERGEQFF. The CDR3 coding sequence is TGTGCCAGCAGTCGTCTGGAGCGAGGGGAGCAGTTCTTC.

The chain combines TRBV4-2 with TRBJ2-3, with D possibly matching TRBD2 (6 bases). This CDR3 comprises 15 residues. Trimming took 2 bases from V and 2 from J, leaving 11 bases between them. Germline loops: CDR1 LGHNA, CDR2 YNFKEQ. This CDR3 reads CASSQLGGHTDTQYF. The DNA for the CDR3 is TGTGCCAGCAGCCAATTGGGAGGACACACAGATACGCAGTATTTT.

J is TRBJ1-1 and V is TRBV2; possibly TRBD1 for D (5 bases). Germline V gene lookup returns CDR1 SNHLY and CDR2 FYNNEI. CDR3 length equals 14 residues. Trimming shortened V by 1 base and J by 4 bases, and 10 bases separated the two germline ends. CDR3 in amino acids: CASSEGRVGTEAFF. CDR3 sequence (DNA): TGTGCCAGCAGTGAAGGCAGGGTAGGCACTGAAGCTTTCTTT.

The CDR3 sequence: CASSKGGPIQGADTQYF. Here the CDR3 DNA reads TGTGCCAGCAGCAAAGGAGGGCCGATCCAAGGAGCAGATACGCAGTATTTT. The chain employs TRBV21-1 and TRBJ2-3; the table gives TRBD2 as D, unverified against the DNA. TRBV21-1 is a pseudogene segment. The CDR3 covers 17 residues.

This clone was picked up a small number of times. V is TRBV5-1 and J is TRBJ2-2; 7 bases are a match to TRBD1. The CDR3 length is 16 residues. V dropped 2 bases and J dropped 4; count of bases not matched to a gene: 8. CDR1 SGHRS and CDR2 YFSETQ come from the germline V gene. The chain's CDR3 is CASSFETGLVTGELFF. CDR3 nucleotides: TGCGCCAGCAGCTTTGAGACAGGGCTCGTCACCGGGGAGCTGTTTTTT.

This clone occurred a few times. This sequence joins TRBV7-3 and TRBJ2-3; perhaps TRBD2 as D (5 bases). V shed 2 bases and J shed 2 bases, with 11 bases lying between them. CDR1 and CDR2 (germline): SGHTA, FQGTGA. CDR3 length: 15 amino acids. The CDR3 DNA reads as TGTGCCAGCAGCTTACGTGCGGGTGACACAGATACGCAGTATTTT. Its protein product is CASSLRAGDTDTQYF.

The genes are TRBV19 and TRBJ2-7, with TRBD2 matching over 9 bases. The CDR3 runs to 15 residues. The V gene end was trimmed by 4 bases and the J gene end by 3 bases; junction bases not matched to a gene: 7. CDR1 LNHDA and CDR2 SQIVND come from the germline V gene (reference sequence). In nucleotides, the CDR3 is TGTGCCAGTAGTACCCTCCTGCGGGAGGGCTACGAGCAGTACTTC. As protein: CASSTLLREGYEQYF.